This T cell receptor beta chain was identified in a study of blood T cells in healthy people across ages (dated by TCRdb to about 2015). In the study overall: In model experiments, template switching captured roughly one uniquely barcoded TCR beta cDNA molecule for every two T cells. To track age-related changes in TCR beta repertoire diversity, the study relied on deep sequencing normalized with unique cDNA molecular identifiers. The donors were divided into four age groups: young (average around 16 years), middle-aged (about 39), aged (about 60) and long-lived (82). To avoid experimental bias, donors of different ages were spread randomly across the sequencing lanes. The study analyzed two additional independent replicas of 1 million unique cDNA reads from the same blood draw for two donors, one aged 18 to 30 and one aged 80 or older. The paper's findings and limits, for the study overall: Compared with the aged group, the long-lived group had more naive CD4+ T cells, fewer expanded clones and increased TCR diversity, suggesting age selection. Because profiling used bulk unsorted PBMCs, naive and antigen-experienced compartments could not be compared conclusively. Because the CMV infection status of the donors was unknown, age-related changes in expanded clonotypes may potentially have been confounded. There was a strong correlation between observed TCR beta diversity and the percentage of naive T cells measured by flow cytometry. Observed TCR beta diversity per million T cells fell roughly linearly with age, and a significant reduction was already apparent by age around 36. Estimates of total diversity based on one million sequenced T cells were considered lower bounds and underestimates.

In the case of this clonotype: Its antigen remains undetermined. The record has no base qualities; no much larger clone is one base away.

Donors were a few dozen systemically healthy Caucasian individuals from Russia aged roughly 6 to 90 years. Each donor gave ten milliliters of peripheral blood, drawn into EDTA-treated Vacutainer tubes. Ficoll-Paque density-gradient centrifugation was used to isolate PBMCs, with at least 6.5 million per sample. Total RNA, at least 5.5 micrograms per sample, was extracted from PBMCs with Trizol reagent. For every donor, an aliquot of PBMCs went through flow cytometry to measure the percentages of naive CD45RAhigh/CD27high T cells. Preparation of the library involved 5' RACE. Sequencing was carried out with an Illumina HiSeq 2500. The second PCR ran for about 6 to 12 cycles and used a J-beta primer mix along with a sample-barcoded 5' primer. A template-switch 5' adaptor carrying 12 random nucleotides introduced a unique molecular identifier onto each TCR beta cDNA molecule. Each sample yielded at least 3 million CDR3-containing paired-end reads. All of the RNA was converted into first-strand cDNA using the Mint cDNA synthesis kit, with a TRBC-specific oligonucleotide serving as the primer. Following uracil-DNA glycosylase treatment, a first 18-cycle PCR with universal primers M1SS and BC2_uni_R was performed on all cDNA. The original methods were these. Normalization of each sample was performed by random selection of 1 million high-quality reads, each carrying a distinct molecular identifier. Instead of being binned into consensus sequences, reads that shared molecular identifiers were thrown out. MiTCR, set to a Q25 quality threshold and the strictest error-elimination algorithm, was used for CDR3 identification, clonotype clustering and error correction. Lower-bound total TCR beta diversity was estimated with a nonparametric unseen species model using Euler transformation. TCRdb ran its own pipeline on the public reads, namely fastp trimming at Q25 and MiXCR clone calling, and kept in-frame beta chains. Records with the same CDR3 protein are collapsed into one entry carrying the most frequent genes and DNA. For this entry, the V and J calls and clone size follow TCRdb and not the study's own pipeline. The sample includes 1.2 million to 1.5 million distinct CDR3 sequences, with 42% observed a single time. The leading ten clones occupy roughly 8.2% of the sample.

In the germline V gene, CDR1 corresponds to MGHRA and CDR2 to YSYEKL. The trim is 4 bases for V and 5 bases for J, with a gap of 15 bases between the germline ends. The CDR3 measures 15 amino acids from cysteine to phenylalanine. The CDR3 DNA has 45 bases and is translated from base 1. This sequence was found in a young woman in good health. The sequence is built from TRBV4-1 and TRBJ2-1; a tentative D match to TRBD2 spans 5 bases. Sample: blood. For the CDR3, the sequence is CASSPPAAGDNEQFF. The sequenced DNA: TGCGCCAGCAGCCCCCCGGCGGCCGGGGACAATGAGCAGTTCTTC.